Below, 20 T cell receptor beta chains from the same sample are listed, as sequenced in a study of blood T cell repertoires in COVID-19. The table came from immunoSEQ multiplex PCR; TCRdb's copy has only in-frame clones and leaves some out. The data show about 58,000 clones, about 85% seen once. Material: peripheral blood. The source of these receptors is a man aged 40-49 years with active COVID-19.

The CDR3 loop reads CASSFGPDGILETQYF. For the CDR3, the DNA is TGTGCCAGCAGTTTTGGGCCAGATGGTATTCTGGAGACCCAGTACTTC. The chain employs TRBV28 and TRBJ2-5; D remains ambiguous. The CDR3 length is 16 residues. CDR1 and CDR2 (germline): MDHEN, SYDVKM. Trimming cost V 3 bases and J 5 bases, with 19 bases left between them.

The chain uses TRBV5-5 and TRBJ1-5; 9 nucleotides agree with TRBD1. CDR1 and CDR2 from the germline V gene are SGHKS and YYEKEE (reference sequence). The CDR3 totals 14 residues. V gave up 4 bases and J gave up 4 bases; unmatched junction bases: 3. CDR3 region: CASSPGTGNQPQHF. CDR3 in DNA: TGTGCCAGCAGCCCCGGGACAGGGAATCAGCCCCAGCATTTT.

The gene calls are TRBV4-2 and TRBJ1-1; D is uncertain. Trimming took off 1 base at V and 1 base at J, with 13 bases between the two ends. Looked up from germline, CDR1 is LGHNA and CDR2 is YNFKEQ. The CDR3 totals 16 residues. The CDR3 loop is CASSQGVGPGNTEAFF. The CDR3 DNA follows: TGTGCCAGCAGCCAAGGGGTGGGCCCCGGGAACACTGAAGCTTTCTTT.

The chain has TRBV3-1 (or the pseudogene TRBV3-2) and TRBJ2-7; D call uncertain. The CDR3 length is 12 residues. V was clipped by 4 bases and J by 6 bases, with 10 bases between them. The germline V gene has CDR1 LGHDT and CDR2 YNNKEL (reference sequence). The CDR3 sequence is CASSPSVGEQYF. In DNA, the CDR3 is TGTGCCAGCAGCCCCTCGGTCGGCGAGCAGTACTTC.

In its sample, this clone was seen a few times. This rearrangement joins TRBV19 to TRBJ1-1; 11 bases align to TRBD1. V shed 6 bases and J 5 bases; nucleotides not matched to a gene: 8. The CDR3 runs to 15 residues. Germline CDR1 and CDR2: LNHDA and SQIVND (reference sequence). The CDR3 DNA is TGTGCCAGTAGGGCGGACAGGGGGCTGTATACTGAAGCTTTCTTT. It translates to CASRADRGLYTEAFF.

The chain combines TRBV11-2 with TRBJ2-3, with 8 bases lining up with TRBD2. This CDR3 is built from 16 residues. The germline gives CDR1 SGHAT, CDR2 FQNNGV. Losses at the gene ends were 1 base for V and 4 bases for J; bases not matched to a gene: 7. The DNA of the CDR3 is TGTGCCAGCAGCTTAGCCGGGGGGGGGCGCGCAGATACGCAGTATTTT. It yields the protein CASSLAGGGRADTQYF.

The chain recombines TRBV5-1 with TRBJ2-7; TRBD1 matches 8 bases. The length of the CDR3 is 14 residues. Germline loops: CDR1 SGHRS, CDR2 YFSETQ. The junction had 5 bases not matched to a gene; V was cut back by 4 bases and J by 2 bases. The CDR3 protein is CASSPGQGPYEQYF. CDR3 DNA sequence: TGCGCCAGCAGCCCCGGACAGGGCCCCTACGAGCAGTACTTC.

The gene calls are TRBV11-2 and TRBJ2-3, with 8 bases lining up with TRBD1. Per the germline V gene, CDR1 is SGHAT and CDR2 is FQNNGV. The CDR3 runs to 15 residues. V was clipped by 6 bases and J by 5 bases; unmatched bases: 10. This CDR3 reads CASRGSGGAGDTQYF. The DNA for the CDR3 is TGTGCCAGCAGGGGTTCAGGGGGCGCAGGAGATACGCAGTATTTT.

This chain links TRBV5-8 with TRBJ1-5; D unresolved. In germline, CDR1 is SGHTS, CDR2 YDEGEE. This CDR3 is 13 amino acids long. V dropped 3 bases and J dropped 7 bases, with 11 bases sitting between them. The CDR3 DNA sequence: TGTGCCAGCAGCTCCGGAGGGCGGCAGCCCCAGCATTTT. Translation: CASSSGGRQPQHF. Full variable domain (remainder filled in from reference TRBV5-8 and TRBJ1-5): EAGVTQSPTHLIKTRGQQATLRCSPISGHTSVYWYQQALGLGLQFLLWYDEGEERNRGNFPPRFSGRQFPNYSSELNVNALELEDSALYLCASSSGGRQPQHFGDGTRLSIL.

The chain recombines TRBV3-1 (or the pseudogene TRBV3-2) with TRBJ1-2; TRBD1 might be the D (6 bases). The CDR3 consists of 14 residues. The V end lost 1 base, the J end lost 5 bases, and 11 bases lay between the germline ends. Per germline, CDR1 LGHDT and CDR2 YNNKEL (reference sequence). The DNA for the CDR3 is TGTGCCAGCAGCCAAGTCCCAGGGGAATATGGCTACACCTTC. This translates into CASSQVPGEYGYTF.

V and J are TRBV15 and TRBJ1-2, with D perhaps TRBD1 (6 bases). Germline assignment: CDR1 LNHNV and CDR2 YYDKDF (reference sequence). Trimming left V 3 bases short and J 2 bases short, with 16 bases between. CDR3 size: 16 residues. The chain's CDR3 is CATSRGLRGTNYGYTF. The CDR3 nucleotides are TGTGCCACCAGCAGGGGTTTAAGGGGGACCAACTATGGCTACACCTTC.

The rearrangement links TRBV7-9 to TRBJ2-3; D may be TRBD1 (5 bases). The V end was cut by 1 base, the J end by 4 bases, with 12 bases between. The CDR3 has 15 amino acids. Germline V gene data show CDR1 as SEHNR and CDR2 as FQNEAQ (reference sequence). CDR3 loop: CASSLENPGSDTQYF. The DNA for the CDR3 is TGTGCCAGCAGCTTAGAAAATCCAGGGTCAGATACGCAGTATTTT.

The chain couples TRBV5-6 to TRBJ2-3; D is possibly TRBD2 (6 bases). The ends were cut back, 3 bases at V and 5 bases at J, with 7 bases in the middle. CDR1 and CDR2 (germline): SGHDT, YYEEEE. The CDR3 runs 12 residues. The CDR3 coding sequence is TGTGCCAGCAGCTGGGACTTAGATACGCAGTATTTT. Its protein is CASSWDLDTQYF.

This clone was detected only once. The CDR3 is CASSSMAGGYYEQYF. In DNA form, the CDR3 reads TGTGCCAGCAGCTCCATGGCCGGGGGTTACTACGAGCAGTACTTC. The V and J genes are TRBV7-9 and TRBJ2-7, with D perhaps TRBD2 (6 bases). Per the germline V gene, CDR1 is SEHNR and CDR2 is FQNEAQ (reference sequence). The CDR3 has 15 residues. V lost 4 bases to trimming and J lost 3 bases, with 16 bases between them.

The rearrangement joins TRBV7-9 to TRBJ2-1; TRBD2 matches at 7 bases. Germline V gives CDR1 SEHNR, CDR2 FQNEAQ (reference sequence). This CDR3 is built from 15 residues. After removal of 2 bases from V and 2 bases from J, the junction contained 3 bases not matched to a gene. This CDR3 reads CASSLSGVPYNEQFF. The CDR3 DNA reads TGTGCCAGCAGCTTAAGCGGGGTACCCTACAATGAGCAGTTCTTC.

This chain uses TRBV7-3 with TRBJ2-5; no clear D gene. This CDR3 comprises 13 residues. The germline V gene has CDR1 SGHTA and CDR2 FQGTGA. The CDR3 DNA reads TGTGCAAAGCACTCCAACGCGCGGAAGACCCAGTACTTC. It specifies CAKHSNARKTQYF.

The chain combines TRBV3-1 (or the pseudogene TRBV3-2) with TRBJ1-2; D possibly corresponds to TRBD1 (5 bases). CDR3 length equals 14 residues. Germline V gene sequence: CDR1 LGHDT, CDR2 YNNKEL (reference sequence). V lost 7 bases to trimming and J lost 5 bases, with 17 bases between them. CDR3 coding DNA: TGTGCCAGCACCGGGGGATACTCCAATTATGGCTACACCTTC. Translating gives CASTGGYSNYGYTF.

The chain uses TRBV28 and TRBJ2-1; TRBD1 matches at 8 bases. The trim removed 6 bases at V and 7 bases at J, leaving 11 bases unmatched. The CDR3 loop spans 15 amino acids. From germline, CDR1 is MDHEN and CDR2 SYDVKM. For the CDR3, the DNA is TGTGCCAGCAGGGCCGGGCGGACAGGGAATAATGAGCAGTTCTTC. Translated: CASRAGRTGNNEQFF. Supplemented by reference TRBV28 and TRBJ2-1, the full variable domain reads DVKVTQSSRYLVKRTGEKVFLECVQDMDHENMFWYRQDPGLGLRLIYFSYDVKMKEKGDIPEGYSVSREKKERFSLILESASTNQTSMYLCASRAGRTGNNEQFFGPGTRLTVL.

The V gene is TRBV3-1 (or the pseudogene TRBV3-2), the J gene TRBJ1-1, with D possibly being TRBD1 (6 bases). V lost 0 bases, J lost 6 bases, and 20 bases lay in between. Per germline, CDR1 LGHDT and CDR2 YNNKEL (reference sequence). This CDR3 comprises 17 residues. The CDR3 loop is CASSQDYRQRGLAEAFF. The DNA of the CDR3 is TGTGCCAGCAGCCAAGATTATCGACAGAGGGGGTTGGCTGAAGCTTTCTTT.

The chain couples TRBV5-1 to TRBJ2-1; 12 bases map to TRBD2. The CDR3 extends over 20 amino acids. CDR1 is SGHRS and CDR2 is YFSETQ in the germline V gene. Losses at the gene ends were 3 bases for V and 8 bases for J; bases not matched to a gene: 21. CDR3: CASSSRNRGIRTSGRHEQFF. CDR3 sequence (DNA): TGCGCCAGCAGCTCCCGAAACAGGGGGATAAGAACTAGCGGGAGGCATGAGCAGTTCTTC.